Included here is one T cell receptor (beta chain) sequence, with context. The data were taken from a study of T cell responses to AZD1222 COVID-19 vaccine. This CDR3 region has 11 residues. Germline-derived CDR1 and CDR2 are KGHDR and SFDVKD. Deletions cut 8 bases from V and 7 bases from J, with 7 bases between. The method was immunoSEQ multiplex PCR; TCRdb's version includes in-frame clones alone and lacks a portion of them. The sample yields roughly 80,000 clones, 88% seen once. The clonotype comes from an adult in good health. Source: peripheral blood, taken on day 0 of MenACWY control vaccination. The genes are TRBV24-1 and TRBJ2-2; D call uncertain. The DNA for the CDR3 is TGTGCCACCATGGGCCACGGGGAGCTGTTTTTT. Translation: CATMGHGELFF.